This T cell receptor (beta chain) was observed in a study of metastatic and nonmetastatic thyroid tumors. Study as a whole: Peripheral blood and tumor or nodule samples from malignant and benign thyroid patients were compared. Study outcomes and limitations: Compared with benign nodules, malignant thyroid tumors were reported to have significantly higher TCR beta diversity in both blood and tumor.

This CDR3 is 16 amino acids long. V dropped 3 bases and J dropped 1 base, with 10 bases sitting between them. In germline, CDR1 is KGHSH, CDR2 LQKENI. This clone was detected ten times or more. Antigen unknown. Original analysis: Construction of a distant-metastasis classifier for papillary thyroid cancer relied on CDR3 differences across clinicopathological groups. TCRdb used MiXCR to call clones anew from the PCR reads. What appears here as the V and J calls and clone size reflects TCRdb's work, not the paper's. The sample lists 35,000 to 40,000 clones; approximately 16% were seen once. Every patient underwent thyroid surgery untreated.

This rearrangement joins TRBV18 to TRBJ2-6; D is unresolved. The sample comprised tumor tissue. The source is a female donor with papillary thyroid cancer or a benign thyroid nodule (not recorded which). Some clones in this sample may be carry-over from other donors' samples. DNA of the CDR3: TGTGCCAGCTCACCCCAGTACCCTTCTGGGGCCAACGTCCTGACTTTC. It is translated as CASSPQYPSGANVLTF.